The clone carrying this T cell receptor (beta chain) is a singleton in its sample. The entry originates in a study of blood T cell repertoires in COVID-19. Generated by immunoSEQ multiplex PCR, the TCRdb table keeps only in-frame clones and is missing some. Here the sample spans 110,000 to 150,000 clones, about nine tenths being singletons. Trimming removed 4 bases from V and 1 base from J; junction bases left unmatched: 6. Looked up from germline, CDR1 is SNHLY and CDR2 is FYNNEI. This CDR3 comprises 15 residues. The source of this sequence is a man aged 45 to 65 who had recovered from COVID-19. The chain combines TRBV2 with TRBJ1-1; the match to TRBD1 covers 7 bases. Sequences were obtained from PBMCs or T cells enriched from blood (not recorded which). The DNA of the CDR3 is TGTGCCAGCAGTGTAGACAGGGTGTCGAACACTGAAGCTTTCTTT. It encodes CASSVDRVSNTEAFF.